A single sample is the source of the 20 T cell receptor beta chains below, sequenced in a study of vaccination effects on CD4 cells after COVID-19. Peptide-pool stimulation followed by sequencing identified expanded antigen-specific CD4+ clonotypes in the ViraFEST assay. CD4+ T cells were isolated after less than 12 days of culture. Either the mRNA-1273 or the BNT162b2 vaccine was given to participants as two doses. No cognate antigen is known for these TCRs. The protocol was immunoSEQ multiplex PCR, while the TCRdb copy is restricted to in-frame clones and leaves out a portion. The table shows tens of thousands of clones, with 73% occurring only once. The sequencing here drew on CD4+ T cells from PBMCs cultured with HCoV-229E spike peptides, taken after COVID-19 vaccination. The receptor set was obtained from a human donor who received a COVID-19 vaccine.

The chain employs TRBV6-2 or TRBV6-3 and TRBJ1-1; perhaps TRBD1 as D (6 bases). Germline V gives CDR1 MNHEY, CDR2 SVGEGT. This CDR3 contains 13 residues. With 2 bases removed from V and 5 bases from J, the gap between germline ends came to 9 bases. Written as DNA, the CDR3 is TGTGCCAGCAGTTACACAGGGAGAACTGAAGCTTTCTTT. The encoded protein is CASSYTGRTEAFF.

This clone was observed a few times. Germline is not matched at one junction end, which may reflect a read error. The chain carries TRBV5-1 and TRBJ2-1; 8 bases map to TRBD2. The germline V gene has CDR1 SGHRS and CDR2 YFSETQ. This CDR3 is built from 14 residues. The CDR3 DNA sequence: TGCGCCAGCACCTTGGACGGGGGGGCGAATGAGCAGTTCTTC. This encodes CASTLDGGANEQFF.

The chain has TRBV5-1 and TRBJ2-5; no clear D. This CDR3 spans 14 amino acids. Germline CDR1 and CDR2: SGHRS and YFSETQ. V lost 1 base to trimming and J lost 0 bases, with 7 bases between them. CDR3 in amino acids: CASSLWADQETQYF. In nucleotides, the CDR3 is TGCGCCAGCAGCTTGTGGGCAGACCAAGAGACCCAGTACTTC. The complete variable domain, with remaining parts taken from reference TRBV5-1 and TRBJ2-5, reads KAGVTQTPRYLIKTRGQQVTLSCSPISGHRSVSWYQQTPGQGLQFLFEYFSETQRNKGNFPGRFSGRQFSNSRSEMNVSTLELGDSALYLCASSLWADQETQYFGPGTRLLVL.

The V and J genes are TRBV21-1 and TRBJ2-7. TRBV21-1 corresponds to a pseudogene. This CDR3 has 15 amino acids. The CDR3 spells CASPPVPQEWNEQYV. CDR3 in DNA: TGTGCCAGCCCCCCCGTGCCCCAGGAGTGGAACGAGCAGTACGTC.

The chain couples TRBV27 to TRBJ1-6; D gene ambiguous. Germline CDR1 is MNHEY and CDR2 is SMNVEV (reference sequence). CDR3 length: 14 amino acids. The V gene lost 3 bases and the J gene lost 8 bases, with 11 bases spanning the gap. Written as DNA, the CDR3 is TGTGCCAGCAGTTTGGCCCCGGGATATTCACCCCTCCACTTT. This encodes CASSLAPGYSPLHF.

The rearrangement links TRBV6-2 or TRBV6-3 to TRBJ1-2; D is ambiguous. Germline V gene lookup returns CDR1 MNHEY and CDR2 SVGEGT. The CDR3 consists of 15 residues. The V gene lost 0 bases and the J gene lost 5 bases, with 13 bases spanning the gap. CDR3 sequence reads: CASSYSTSAIYGYTF. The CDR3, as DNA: TGTGCCAGCAGTTACTCGACGTCAGCGATTTATGGCTACACCTTC.

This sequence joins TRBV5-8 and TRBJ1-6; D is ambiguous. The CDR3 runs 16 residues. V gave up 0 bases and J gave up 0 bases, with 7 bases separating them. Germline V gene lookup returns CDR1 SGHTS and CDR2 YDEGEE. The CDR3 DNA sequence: TGTGCCAGCAGCTTGGTTTCCAGCTCCTATAATTCACCCCTCCACTTT. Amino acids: CASSLVSSSYNSPLHF.

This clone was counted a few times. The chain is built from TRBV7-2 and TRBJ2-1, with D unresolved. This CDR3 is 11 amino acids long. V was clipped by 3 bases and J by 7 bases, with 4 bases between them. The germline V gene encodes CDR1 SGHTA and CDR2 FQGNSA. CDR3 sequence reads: CASSFLNEQFF. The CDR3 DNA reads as TGTGCCAGCAGCTTTTTGAATGAGCAGTTCTTC.

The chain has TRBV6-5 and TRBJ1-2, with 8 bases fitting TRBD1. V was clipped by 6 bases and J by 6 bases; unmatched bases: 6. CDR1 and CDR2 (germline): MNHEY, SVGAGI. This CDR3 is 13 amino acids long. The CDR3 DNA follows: TGTGCCAGCAGGATTGACAGGGGTAATGGCTACACCTTC. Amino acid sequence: CASRIDRGNGYTF.

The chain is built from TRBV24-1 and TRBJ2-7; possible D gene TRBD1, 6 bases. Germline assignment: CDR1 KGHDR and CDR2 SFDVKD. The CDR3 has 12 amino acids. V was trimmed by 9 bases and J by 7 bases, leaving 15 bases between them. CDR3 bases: TGTGCCACCCTAAAAACTAGGGGGGAGCAGTACGTC. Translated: CATLKTRGEQYV.

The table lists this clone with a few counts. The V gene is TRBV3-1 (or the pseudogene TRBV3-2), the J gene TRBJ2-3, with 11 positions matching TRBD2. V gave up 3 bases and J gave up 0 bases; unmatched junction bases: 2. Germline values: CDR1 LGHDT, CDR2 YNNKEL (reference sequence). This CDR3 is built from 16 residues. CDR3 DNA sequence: TGTGCCAGCAGCCATATAGCGGGGGGGAGCACAGATACGCAGTATTTT. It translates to CASSHIAGGSTDTQYF.

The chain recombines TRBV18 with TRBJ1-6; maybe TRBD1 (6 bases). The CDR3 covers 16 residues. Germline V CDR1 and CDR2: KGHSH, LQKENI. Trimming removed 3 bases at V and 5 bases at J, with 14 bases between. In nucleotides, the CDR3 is TGTGCCAGCTCACCTTTTGGGGGGGGCGATAATTCACCCCTCCACTTT. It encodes CASSPFGGGDNSPLHF.

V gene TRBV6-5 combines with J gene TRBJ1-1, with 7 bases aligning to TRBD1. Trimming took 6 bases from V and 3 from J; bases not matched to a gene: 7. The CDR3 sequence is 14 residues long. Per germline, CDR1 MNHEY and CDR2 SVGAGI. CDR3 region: CASSNRDRYTEAFF. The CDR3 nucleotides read TGTGCCAGCAGCAACCGGGACAGATACACTGAAGCTTTCTTT.

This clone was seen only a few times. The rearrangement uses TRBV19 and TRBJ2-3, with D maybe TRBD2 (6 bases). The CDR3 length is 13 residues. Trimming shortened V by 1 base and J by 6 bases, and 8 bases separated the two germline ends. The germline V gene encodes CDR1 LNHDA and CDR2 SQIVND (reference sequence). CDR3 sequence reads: CASSIVGTDTQYF. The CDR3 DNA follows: TGTGCCAGTAGTATAGTAGGGACTGATACGCAGTATTTT.

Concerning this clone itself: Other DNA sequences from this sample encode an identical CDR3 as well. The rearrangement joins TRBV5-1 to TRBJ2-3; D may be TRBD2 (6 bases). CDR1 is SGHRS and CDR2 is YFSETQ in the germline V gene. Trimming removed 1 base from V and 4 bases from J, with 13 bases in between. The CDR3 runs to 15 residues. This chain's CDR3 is CASSLWGGTADTQYF. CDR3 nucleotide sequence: TGCGCCAGCAGCTTGTGGGGCGGGACGGCAGATACGCAGTATTTT.

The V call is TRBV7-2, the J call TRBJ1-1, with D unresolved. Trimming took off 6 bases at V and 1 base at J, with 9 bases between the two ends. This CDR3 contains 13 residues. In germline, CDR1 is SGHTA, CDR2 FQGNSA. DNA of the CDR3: TGTGCCAGCAGTTCCGGACGGAACACTGAAGCTTTCTTT. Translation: CASSSGRNTEAFF.

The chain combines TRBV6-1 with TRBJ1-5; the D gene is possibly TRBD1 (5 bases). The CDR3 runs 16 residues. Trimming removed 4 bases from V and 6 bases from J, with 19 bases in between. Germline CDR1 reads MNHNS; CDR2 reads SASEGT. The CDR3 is CASSGGTAFGGQPQHF. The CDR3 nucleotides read TGTGCCAGCAGTGGGGGGACGGCTTTTGGAGGTCAGCCCCAGCATTTT.

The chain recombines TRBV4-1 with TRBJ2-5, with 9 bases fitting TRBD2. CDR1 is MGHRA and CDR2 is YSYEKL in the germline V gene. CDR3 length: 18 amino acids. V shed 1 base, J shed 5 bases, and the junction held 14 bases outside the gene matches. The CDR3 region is CASSQGPLRAGGLETQYF. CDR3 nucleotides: TGCGCCAGCAGCCAAGGGCCCCTTAGGGCGGGGGGGCTGGAGACCCAGTACTTC.

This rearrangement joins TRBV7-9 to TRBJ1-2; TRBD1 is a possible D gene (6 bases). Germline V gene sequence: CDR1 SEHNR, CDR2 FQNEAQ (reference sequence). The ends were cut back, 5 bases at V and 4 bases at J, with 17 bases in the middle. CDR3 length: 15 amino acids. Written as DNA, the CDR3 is TGTGCCAGCAGCACGGACAGTCAGAACCTCTATGGCTACACCTTC. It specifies CASSTDSQNLYGYTF.

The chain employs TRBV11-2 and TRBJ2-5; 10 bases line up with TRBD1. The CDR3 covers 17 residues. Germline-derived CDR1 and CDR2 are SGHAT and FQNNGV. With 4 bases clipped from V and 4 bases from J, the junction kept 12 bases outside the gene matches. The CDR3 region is CASSSHYGGQGRETQYF. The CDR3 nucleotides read TGTGCCAGCAGCTCTCACTATGGGGGACAGGGGAGAGAGACCCAGTACTTC.